This T cell receptor (beta chain) derives from a study of blood T cell repertoires in COVID-19. CDR3 size: 12 residues. V gave up 8 bases and J gave up 1 base, with 11 bases separating them. Germline CDR1 and CDR2: SQVTM and ANQGSEA. The data were produced by immunoSEQ multiplex PCR, yet TCRdb's version contains in-frame clones alone and is incomplete. The data show around 480,000 clones, about 91% seen once. The chain uses TRBV29-1 and TRBJ2-5, with TRBD1 as a possible D gene (6 bases). This TCR derives from a woman between 45 and 65 years old with COVID-19, enrolled during active disease. The sample comprised peripheral blood. The DNA for the CDR3 is TGCAGCAAGGGGGAAACCCAAGAGACCCAGTACTTC. The encoded protein is CSKGETQETQYF.